This TCR beta chain stems from a study of cytomegalovirus exposure and HLA in healthy donors. Whole-study findings and limits: First-cohort TCR clusters tended to co-occur in the approximately 120 validation repertoires, a later analysis found. Confirmation in vitro established that three CMV-associated chains were specific for CMV antigens.

Trimming shortened V by 2 bases and J by 4 bases, and 22 bases separated the two germline ends. The V gene's germline CDR1 is SGHVS and CDR2 FNYEAQ. There are 18 residues in the CDR3. While the first cohort had about 610 subjects, the donors belonged to the separate validation cohort of fewer than 150 subjects. Using immunoSEQ multiplex PCR, the repertoire was profiled, and TCRdb retains in-frame clones only, with some absent. The table records 150,000 to 200,000 clones, 80% to 85% of them present only once. Notes on this clone: As yet, its antigen is unknown.

Sample: PBMCs. The chain links TRBV7-6 to TRBJ2-3; maybe TRBD1 (6 bases). The sequence came from a woman aged 25 to 39 in good health and CMV-seronegative. The CDR3, as DNA: TGTGCCAGCAGCTTAAGCTGGGAGCGGAGTTGGGGGCCAGATACGCAGTATTTT. As protein: CASSLSWERSWGPDTQYF.